This T cell receptor (beta chain) was captured by sequencing in a study of OX40 agonist ivuxolimab in advanced cancers. Background on the study: Hepatocellular carcinoma, melanoma, renal cell or head and neck cancer occurred in dose-escalation patients. Age averaged around 59 years (range about 23 to 80), and 82.7% were male.

Generated by immunoSEQ multiplex PCR, the TCRdb table keeps only in-frame clones and is missing some. The repertoire holds tens of thousands of clones, about 92% seen once, with 4% to 5.5% in the top ten. V lost 7 bases to trimming and J lost 1 base; unmatched junction nucleotides: 9. The CDR3 totals 15 residues. In germline, CDR1 is LNHDA, CDR2 SQIVND (reference sequence). In the case of this clone: Its target is unknown.

Regarding the study as a whole: Individuals who were partial responders at 0.1-3.0 mg/kg had clonal expansion that ranked among the lowest.

This chain connects TRBV19 to TRBJ1-2, with 7 bases aligning to TRBD1. The sample in question was CD4+ or CD8+ T cells sorted from blood, obtained in a trial of the OX40 agonist ivuxolimab. This TCR derives from an adult with an advanced solid tumor such as melanoma, head and neck, liver or kidney cancer. The DNA for the CDR3 is TGTGCCAGTAAAGGTCAGGGGGTTAGTAACTATGGCTACACCTTC. Translation: CASKGQGVSNYGYTF.